This TCR beta chain was found in a study of Graves' ophthalmopathy and Graves' hyperthyroidism. Study as a whole: Samples of peripheral blood were obtained at initial diagnosis, prior to treatment of any kind. Broader study findings: Ophthalmopathy progression was predicted with 70.59% sensitivity and about 74% specificity.

As the template, RNA transcripts were used to amplify TCR beta CDR3 regions. An opening RT-PCR round employed HTBI primers and preceded a second-round multiplex PCR. TCRdb reanalysed the multiplex PCR reads using MiXCR and keeps one entry per CDR3 protein. The sample holds 200,000 to 250,000 distinct CDR3 sequences, 20% to 25% seen once. Ophthalmopathy donors showed moderate-to-severe activity, CAS ≥3, NOSPECS ≥4 and a duration under 3 months. Patients were diagnosed from clinical symptoms, serum thyroxine, TRAb, thyroid ultrasound and orbital computed tomography. CDR1 is MDHEN and CDR2 is SYDVKM in the germline V gene. Trimming cost V 5 bases and J 1 base, with 14 bases left between them. This CDR3 spans 15 amino acids. This clonotype was found a few times. Its target is unknown.

The V call is TRBV28, the J call TRBJ1-1; no definite D call. The source material was peripheral blood. The sequence was obtained from a woman in her fifties or sixties with Graves' ophthalmopathy. CDR3 protein: CASSHLIRTNTEAFF. The CDR3 nucleotides are TGTGCCAGCAGTCACCTTATCCGGACGAACACTGAAGCTTTCTTT. The complete variable domain, with remaining parts taken from reference TRBV28 and TRBJ1-1, reads DVKVTQSSRYLVKRTGEKVFLECVQDMDHENMFWYRQDPGLGLRLIYFSYDVKMKEKGDIPEGYSVSREKKERFSLILESASTNQTSMYLCASSHLIRTNTEAFFGQGTRLTVV.